The 14 T cell receptor beta chains below come from one sample, sequenced in a study of control samples from healthy donors and cancer patients. Some clones are missing from TCRdb's copy, which holds only in-frame ones; the method was immunoSEQ multiplex PCR. The sample shows roughly 70,000 clones, about 87% of them seen only once. The sample consisted of blood. The receptors were sampled from a man between 50 and 59 years old in good health.

This chain connects TRBV6-6 to TRBJ2-7; D could derive from TRBD1 or TRBD2 (5 bases each). CDR3 size: 17 residues. V was trimmed by 5 bases and J by 4 bases, leaving 24 bases between them. From germline, CDR1 is MNHNY and CDR2 SVGAGI (reference sequence). CDR3 sequence: CASSPRDGPIYRYEQYF. The DNA for the CDR3 is TGTGCCAGCAGTCCCCGGGACGGGCCGATCTACCGGTACGAGCAGTACTTC.

The CDR3 DNA reads TGTGCCAGCAGCCAAGGTTCGTCAGTAAGAAGCAATCAGCCCCAGCATTTT. It translates to CASSQGSSVRSNQPQHF. The chain uses TRBV3-1 (or the pseudogene TRBV3-2) and TRBJ1-5, with D unclear. The CDR3 has 17 amino acids. The V end lost 1 base, the J end lost 1 base, and 14 bases lay between the germline ends. Germline-derived CDR1 and CDR2 are LGHDT and YNNKEL (reference sequence).

The V and J genes are TRBV4-3 and TRBJ2-6; tentatively, D is TRBD2 (6 bases). The CDR3 is 14 amino acids. Trimming left V 6 bases short and J 6 bases short, with 12 bases between. From germline, CDR1 is LGHNA and CDR2 YSLEER. CDR3 sequence (DNA): TGCGCCAGCAGGGGGGGAGGTCTGGCCAACGTCCTGACTTTC. Translation: CASRGGGLANVLTF.

The chain has TRBV5-1 and TRBJ1-2, with a weak D call TRBD1 (5 bases). The germline V gene encodes CDR1 SGHRS and CDR2 YFSETQ. The CDR3 has 14 residues. Trimming took 3 bases from V and 6 from J, leaving 15 bases between them. CDR3 nucleotides: TGCGCCAGCAGCTCTACCGGGACTAGGGATGGCTACACCTTC. This gives the protein CASSSTGTRDGYTF.

CDR3 loop: CASSRTSQETQYF. The CDR3 region has the DNA TGTGCCAGCAGCAGGACTAGCCAAGAGACCCAGTACTTC. The chain joins TRBV7-2 to TRBJ2-5, with 7 bases fitting TRBD2. Trimming took 5 bases from V and 1 from J; bases not matched to a gene: 1. This CDR3 has 13 residues. CDR1 and CDR2 (germline): SGHTA, FQGNSA.

V usage is TRBV10-1 and J usage is TRBJ2-3; unclear D gene. Trimming removed 3 bases from V and 2 bases from J, with 6 bases in between. Germline lookup yields CDR1 WNHNN and CDR2 SYGVQD (reference sequence). There are 13 residues in the CDR3. The CDR3 sequence is CASSDAVTDTQYF. The DNA of the CDR3 is TGCGCCAGCAGTGATGCTGTCACAGATACGCAGTATTTT.

This chain links TRBV7-9 with TRBJ2-2; D gene uncertain. Germline V CDR1 and CDR2: SEHNR, FQNEAQ (reference sequence). The CDR3 consists of 13 residues. Trimming pared 8 bases from V and 7 bases from J, leaving 14 bases between. CDR3 amino acids: CASHKDGIGELFF. The CDR3 nucleotides are TGTGCCAGCCACAAGGACGGTATCGGGGAGCTGTTTTTT.

J is TRBJ2-7 and V is TRBV6-4; D is unclear. The CDR3 spans 13 residues. The V end was cut by 4 bases, the J end by 7 bases, with 14 bases between. CDR1 and CDR2 from the germline V gene are MRHNA and SNTAGT. CDR3 residues: CASSVAAGREQYF. CDR3 sequence (DNA): TGTGCCAGCAGTGTGGCAGCAGGCCGTGAGCAGTACTTC.

V is TRBV6-2 or TRBV6-3 and J is TRBJ1-1; D uncertain. V was trimmed by 2 bases and J by 4 bases, leaving 11 bases between them. Germline V gives CDR1 MNHEY, CDR2 SVGEGT. The CDR3 has 14 residues. As DNA, the CDR3 is TGTGCCAGCAGTTACATTAGGAGCGTCACTGAAGCTTTCTTT. This encodes CASSYIRSVTEAFF.

The gene calls are TRBV6-6 and TRBJ2-4, with a weak D call TRBD1 (6 bases). Trimming removed 7 bases at V and 7 bases at J, with 17 bases between. Germline CDR1 and CDR2: MNHNY and SVGAGI (reference sequence). This CDR3 is built from 14 residues. The CDR3 here is CASNQGPPVNIQYF. As DNA, the CDR3 is TGTGCCAGCAATCAGGGGCCTCCCGTGAACATTCAGTACTTC.

The CDR3, as DNA: TGCGCCAGCAGAAATGGGGATAGCAATCAGCCCCAGCATTTT. Translation gives CASRNGDSNQPQHF. The V gene is TRBV5-1, the J gene TRBJ1-5, with D hard to call. CDR3 size: 14 residues. CDR1 is SGHRS, CDR2 YFSETQ, per germline. Deletions cut 5 bases from V and 0 bases from J, with 9 bases between.

In nucleotides, the CDR3 is TGTGCCAGCAGCCGGAGACAGGGAACGGATACGCAGTATTTT. As protein: CASSRRQGTDTQYF. V and J are TRBV3-1 (or the pseudogene TRBV3-2) and TRBJ2-3; 7 nucleotides agree with TRBD1. The junction had 7 bases not matched to a gene; V was cut back by 4 bases and J by 6 bases. This CDR3 is 14 amino acids long. Germline assignment: CDR1 LGHDT and CDR2 YNNKEL (reference sequence).

J is TRBJ2-7 and V is TRBV4-3; 9 nucleotides match TRBD2. From germline, CDR1 is LGHNA and CDR2 YSLEER. Losses at the gene ends were 1 base for V and 0 bases for J; bases not matched to a gene: 1. This CDR3 spans 15 amino acids. In nucleotides, the CDR3 is TGCGCCAGCAGCCAAGGACTAGCGGTCTCCTACGAGCAGTACTTC. Translated, it gives CASSQGLAVSYEQYF.

The gene calls are TRBV27 and TRBJ1-4; weak D call: TRBD1 (5 bases). V lost 0 bases and J 8 bases, leaving 16 bases between the germline ends. This CDR3 contains 16 residues. Germline CDR1 reads MNHEY; CDR2 reads SMNVEV (reference sequence). This chain's CDR3 is CASSLSIITRGEKLFF. As DNA, the CDR3 is TGTGCCAGCAGTTTATCGATAATCACCCGGGGCGAAAAACTGTTTTTT.